The clone carrying this T cell receptor beta chain was detected a few times. Its antigen is currently unknown. This specimen belongs to a study of blood T cells in healthy people across ages. Total RNA extracted from each sample amounted to at least 6 micrograms. This CDR3 has 15 residues. In germline, CDR1 is LGHNT, CDR2 FRNRAP. Study-level points and caveats: Age showed a roughly linear inverse relationship with TCR beta diversity per million T cells. Naive T cell percentage by flow cytometry tracked strongly with beta diversity.

The second PCR ran about 6 to 12 cycles with a sample-barcoded 5' primer and J-beta primers. A tag from a template-switch adaptor with 12 random nucleotides marked each cDNA molecule. From the 5' RACE reads, TCRdb called clonotypes with MiXCR, one entry per CDR3 protein. The sample carries around 820,000 distinct CDR3 sequences, approximately 25% recorded once. The same data also went into a second study, on T cells of mothers and their children.

The gene calls are TRBV12-5 and TRBJ2-5; 9 bases map to TRBD1. Gene TRBJ2-1 matches the end of the DNA better, so the J call may be wrong. This clonotype originated in a boy aged 10-17 years in good health. Specimen: blood. The CDR3 region has the DNA TGTGCTAGTGGCTCCGGGACAGGGATCACGAATGAGCAGTTCTTC. This encodes CASGSGTGITNEQFF.